Below are 32 T cell receptor beta chains sequenced from a single sample in a study of T cell repertoires in cytomegalovirus infection. In TCRdb, the reads were re-called with MiXCR into one record per CDR3 protein. This table has 200,000 or so distinct CDR3 sequences, about 30% appearing once. Sequencing was carried out using PBMCs. The receptors come from a human donor in good health (CMV status not recorded). Some clones in this sample may be carry-over from other donors' samples.

This clonotype came up a few times. The rearrangement uses TRBV6-2 or TRBV6-3 and TRBJ1-5; D is perhaps TRBD1 (6 bases). V was pared by 9 bases and J by 0 bases, with 15 bases between. Per the germline V gene, CDR1 is MNHEY and CDR2 is SVGEGT. The CDR3 is 15 amino acids. CDR3 coding DNA: TGTGCCAGTTGGGACGGAGGGGGTAGCAATCAGCCCCAGCATTTT. This gives the protein CASWDGGGSNQPQHF.

This clonotype was seen many times. An end of the junction differs from the germline gene, which may be a read error. The chain combines TRBV7-7 with TRBJ2-2; D uncertain. This CDR3 spans 15 amino acids. Germline CDR1 SSHAT, CDR2 FNYEAQ (reference sequence). The CDR3 is CASSPSPEATGELFF. The CDR3 nucleotides are TGTGCTAGCAGCCCGTCCCCAGAGGCCACCGGGGAGCTGTTTTTT.

This clonotype was detected only a few times. This chain uses TRBV7-9 with TRBJ2-7, with unresolved D. V was shortened by 5 bases and J by 6 bases, with 8 bases between the two germline ends. This CDR3 spans 11 amino acids. In germline, CDR1 is SEHNR, CDR2 FQNEAQ (reference sequence). The CDR3 here is CASSHGSEQYF. The CDR3 coding sequence is TGTGCCAGCAGCCACGGGTCCGAGCAGTACTTC.

This clonotype was detected only a few times. The V and J genes are TRBV2 and TRBJ1-1; D ambiguous. CDR1 SNHLY and CDR2 FYNNEI come from the germline V gene. The V and J ends lost 8 bases and 3 bases respectively, with 10 bases between them. CDR3 length: 12 residues. The CDR3 here is CASSSGDTEAFF. CDR3 sequence (DNA): TGTGCCAGCTCATCCGGGGACACTGAAGCTTTCTTT.

The table lists this clonotype with many counts. The chain recombines TRBV7-2 with TRBJ2-3, with D perhaps matching TRBD2 (6 bases). V lost 4 bases to trimming and J lost 2 bases, with 19 bases between them. The CDR3 spans 17 residues. CDR1 SGHTA and CDR2 FQGNSA come from the germline V gene. This CDR3 is CASSYLHAGTFTDTQYF. As DNA, the CDR3 is TGTGCCAGCAGCTACCTACATGCGGGGACTTTCACAGATACGCAGTATTTT.

This clonotype has just a few counts. The V and J genes are TRBV6-2 or TRBV6-3 and TRBJ2-2; D ambiguous. The CDR3 is 14 residues long. CDR1 and CDR2 from the germline V gene are MNHEY and SVGEGT. V was shortened by 5 bases and J by 3 bases, with 10 bases between the two germline ends. Here the CDR3 DNA reads TGTGCCAGCAGTCCGACCCTAGACACCGGGGAGCTGTTTTTT. Translated, it gives CASSPTLDTGELFF.

The gene calls are TRBV28 and TRBJ2-7; 9 positions match TRBD1. CDR1 is MDHEN and CDR2 is SYDVKM in the germline V gene. This CDR3 comprises 13 residues. Losses at the gene ends were 8 bases for V and 7 bases for J; bases not matched to a gene: 9. The chain's CDR3 is CASYSQGAGEQYF. The CDR3 coding sequence is TGTGCCAGCTATTCACAGGGGGCGGGGGAGCAGTACTTC.

This clonotype has ten or more counts. This sequence joins TRBV11-2 and TRBJ2-1; the D gene could be TRBD1 or TRBD2 (5 bases each). V lost 0 bases and J 14 bases, leaving 14 bases between the germline ends. The CDR3 spans 13 residues. Germline V lookup: CDR1 SGHAT, CDR2 FQNNGV. CDR3 residues: CASSLDLGREKFF. The CDR3 DNA follows: TGTGCCAGCAGCTTAGATCTCGGCAGGGAGAAGTTCTTC. Complete variable domain (other parts from reference TRBV11-2 and TRBJ2-1): EAGVAQSPRYKIIEKRQSVAFWCNPISGHATLYWYQQILGQGPKLLIQFQNNGVVDDSQLPKDRFSAERLKGVDSTLKIQPAKLEDSAVYLCASSLDLGREKFFGPGTRLTVL.

In this sample, this clonotype turned up a few times. This chain joins TRBV20-1 and TRBJ1-1; D call uncertain. The CDR3 sequence is 15 residues long. V was trimmed by 2 bases and J by 1 base, leaving 14 bases between them. Germline loops: CDR1 DFQATT, CDR2 SNEGSKA (reference sequence). The CDR3 spells CSARQYRASNTEAFF. CDR3 nucleotide sequence: TGCAGTGCTAGACAATACCGGGCCTCGAACACTGAAGCTTTCTTT.

This clonotype came up a few times. V gene TRBV6-2 or TRBV6-3 combines with J gene TRBJ1-5; D uncertain. Trimming removed 2 bases at V and 0 bases at J, with 8 bases between. Germline CDR1 is MNHEY and CDR2 is SVGEGT. The CDR3 runs 15 residues. CDR3 coding DNA: TGTGCCAGCAGTTACGAGGCAGCTAGCAATCAGCCCCAGCATTTT. It codes for CASSYEAASNQPQHF.

The rearrangement links TRBV19 to TRBJ1-2, with TRBD1 matching 9 bases. CDR3 length: 14 amino acids. Trimming removed 5 bases from V and 5 bases from J; junction bases left unmatched: 6. Germline lookup yields CDR1 LNHDA and CDR2 SQIVND (reference sequence). CDR3 amino acids: CASSATGTGYGYTF. For the CDR3, the DNA is TGTGCCAGTAGTGCAACCGGGACAGGGTATGGCTACACCTTC.

This clonotype was seen once. The rearrangement links TRBV5-1 to TRBJ1-1, with D maybe TRBD1 (6 bases). This CDR3 is 18 amino acids long. The germline V and J ends were trimmed by 4 bases and 3 bases, with 25 bases remaining between them. Germline V gives CDR1 SGHRS, CDR2 YFSETQ. The CDR3 is CASSASPQGGDGYTEAFF. The CDR3, as DNA: TGCGCCAGCAGCGCCTCCCCCCAAGGGGGTGATGGGTACACTGAAGCTTTCTTT.

Concerning this clonotype: The junction shows a germline mismatch at one end, possibly a read error. As DNA, the CDR3 is TGTGCTAGCAGATACATGGGAAGCGGGCAGTGGAAGCAGTACTTC. Translated, it gives CASRYMGSGQWKQYF. The chain employs TRBV7-3 and TRBJ2-7; D is perhaps TRBD2 (6 bases). The germline V gene encodes CDR1 SGHTA and CDR2 FQGTGA. This CDR3 comprises 15 residues. The full variable domain, with the rest looked up from reference TRBV7-3 and TRBJ2-7, is GAGVSQTPSNKVTEKGKYVELRCDPISGHTALYWYRQSLGQGPEFLIYFQGTGAADDSGLPNDRFFAVRPEGSVSTLKIQRTERGDSAVYLCASRYMGSGQWKQYFGPGTRLTVT.

This chain links TRBV28 with TRBJ2-5; 9 bases are a match to TRBD2. The V segment lost 2 bases and the J segment 2 bases; nucleotides outside the gene matches: 3. The CDR3 contains 15 residues. Germline V gives CDR1 MDHEN, CDR2 SYDVKM. The CDR3 sequence is CASSLMAGGQETQYF. CDR3 in DNA: TGTGCCAGCAGTTTAATGGCGGGGGGGCAAGAGACCCAGTACTTC.

There are a few counts of this clonotype. The rearrangement joins TRBV7-8 to TRBJ2-3; D unclear. Germline lookup yields CDR1 SGHVS and CDR2 FQNEAQ. The length of the CDR3 is 14 residues. Trimming cost V 1 base and J 4 bases, with 9 bases left between them. The CDR3 DNA is TGTGCCAGCAGCTTAGAAGGGCGCGCAGATACGCAGTATTTT. It is translated as CASSLEGRADTQYF. Full variable domain (remainder filled in from reference TRBV7-8 and TRBJ2-3): GAGVSQSPRYKVAKRGQDVALRCDPISGHVSLFWYQQALGQGPEFLTYFQNEAQLDKSGLPSDRFFAERPEGSVSTLKIQRTQQEDSAVYLCASSLEGRADTQYFGPGTRLTVL.

V is TRBV4-3 and J is TRBJ1-5, with D perhaps matching TRBD1 (5 bases). The V gene's germline CDR1 is LGHNA and CDR2 YSLEER. With 0 bases removed from V and 2 bases from J, the gap between germline ends came to 14 bases. The CDR3 sequence is 17 residues long. CDR3 protein: CASSQDLSRVGNQPQHF. CDR3 nucleotides: TGCGCCAGCAGCCAAGATCTGTCCAGGGTGGGCAATCAGCCCCAGCATTTT.

This clonotype was picked up a small number of times. The J gene is TRBJ2-7, the V gene TRBV7-2; D is uncertain. Per the germline V gene, CDR1 is SGHTA and CDR2 is FQGNSA. This CDR3 is 11 amino acids long. The V and J ends lost 5 bases and 3 bases respectively, with 5 bases between them. The CDR3 loop reads CASSIFYEQYF. The DNA of the CDR3 is TGTGCCAGCAGCATTTTCTACGAGCAGTACTTC.

V and J are TRBV18 and TRBJ2-7; 7 nucleotides agree with TRBD1. The CDR3 runs to 14 residues. V dropped 4 bases and J dropped 2; count of bases not matched to a gene: 5. The germline V gene has CDR1 KGHSH and CDR2 LQKENI. The CDR3 loop reads CASSLGQVAYEQYF. As DNA, the CDR3 is TGTGCCAGCTCACTCGGACAGGTGGCCTACGAGCAGTACTTC.

This clonotype was counted a few times. DNA for the CDR3: TGCAGTGCTAGAGACCTTAACAGTACCTACGAGCAGTACTTC. As protein: CSARDLNSTYEQYF. The chain has TRBV20-1 and TRBJ2-7; no clear D. This CDR3 contains 14 residues. Deletions cut 0 bases from V and 2 bases from J, with 11 bases between. The germline gives CDR1 DFQATT, CDR2 SNEGSKA (reference sequence).

This clonotype has only a few counts. The gene calls are TRBV7-2 and TRBJ2-4; the D is unclear. The CDR3 length is 17 residues. Germline lookup yields CDR1 SGHTA and CDR2 FQGNSA. V lost 1 base and J 0 bases, leaving 13 bases between the germline ends. CDR3 nucleotide sequence: TGTGCCAGCAGCTTAGTCTTTTCTCCTCTAGCCAAAAACATTCAGTACTTC. It encodes CASSLVFSPLAKNIQYF.

The V gene is TRBV4-1, the J gene TRBJ1-2; D remains unclear. V lost 4 bases to trimming and J lost 4 bases, with 10 bases between them. The CDR3 sequence is 13 residues long. Germline V gene data show CDR1 as MGHRA and CDR2 as YSYEKL. DNA for the CDR3: TGCGCCAGCAGCCCTGAGCAGTCCTATGGCTACACCTTC. This gives the protein CASSPEQSYGYTF.

The chain carries TRBV2 and TRBJ2-5; maybe TRBD1 (5 bases). CDR1 is SNHLY and CDR2 is FYNNEI in the germline V gene. Trimming removed 7 bases at V and 5 bases at J, with 11 bases between. There are 12 residues in the CDR3. CDR3 in amino acids: CASTGLGETQYF. CDR3 sequence (DNA): TGTGCCAGCACAGGGTTGGGGGAGACCCAGTACTTC. Drawing the rest from reference TRBV2 and TRBJ2-5, the complete variable domain is EPEVTQTPSHQVTQMGQEVILRCVPISNHLYFYWYRQILGQKVEFLVSFYNNEISEKSEIFDDQFSVERPDGSNFTLKIRSTKLEDSAMYFCASTGLGETQYFGPGTRLLVL.

The chain uses TRBV20-1 and TRBJ1-2; 9 nucleotides agree with TRBD1. CDR3 length equals 15 residues. CDR1 DFQATT and CDR2 SNEGSKA come from the germline V gene (reference sequence). Trimming at V came to 6 bases and at J to 5 bases, leaving 13 bases not matched to a gene. CDR3 nucleotides: TGCAGTGCCCGAGAGGGAACAGGGGGCGCTTATGGCTACACCTTC. Translated, it gives CSAREGTGGAYGYTF.

On this clonotype: The junction differs from germline at one of its ends, possibly a read error. This chain connects TRBV12-3 or TRBV12-4 to TRBJ2-7, with 10 bases identical to TRBD2. This CDR3 comprises 14 residues. This CDR3 is CASRLAGGSYEQYF. The CDR3 DNA sequence: TGTGCCAGCAGGTTAGCGGGGGGATCCTACGAGCAGTACTTC.

As concerns this clonotype: A junction boundary mismatches the germline segment, possibly from a read error. The chain couples TRBV6-1 to TRBJ2-7, with D tentatively TRBD1 or TRBD2 (5 bases each). CDR1 and CDR2 from the germline V gene are MNHNS and SASEGT. This CDR3 is built from 13 residues. CDR3 region: CTSSPGTGVEQYF. The CDR3 DNA reads as TGTACCAGCAGTCCCGGGACCGGGGTCGAGCAGTACTTC.

This clonotype turned up a few times. This chain joins TRBV4-1 and TRBJ1-5, with unresolved D. Germline V gene sequence: CDR1 MGHRA, CDR2 YSYEKL. The ends were cut back, 3 bases at V and 7 bases at J, with 10 bases in the middle. The CDR3 contains 13 residues. CDR3 protein: CASSQRIGQPQHF. DNA of the CDR3: TGCGCCAGCAGCCAGAGGATAGGACAGCCCCAGCATTTT.

The sample holds many counts of this clonotype. The CDR3 DNA reads as TGTGCCAGCAGCTTAGGAGGGACAGGGGGCTCCCCCACCAATTCACCCCTCCACTTT. Its protein is CASSLGGTGGSPTNSPLHF. The chain uses TRBV7-8 and TRBJ1-6, with 12 bases fitting TRBD1. V trimming: 1 base; J trimming: 7 bases; junction bases outside the gene matches: 11. From germline, CDR1 is SGHVS and CDR2 FQNEAQ. This CDR3 contains 19 residues.

The chain employs TRBV4-3 and TRBJ1-2; D is unresolved. Germline CDR1 is LGHNA and CDR2 is YSLEER. Trimming stripped 0 bases from V and 6 bases from J, with 14 bases between. There are 15 residues in the CDR3. CDR3 sequence reads: CASSQEEGIAHGYTF. The CDR3 nucleotides read TGCGCCAGCAGCCAAGAGGAGGGTATCGCCCATGGCTACACCTTC.

The chain employs TRBV7-8 and TRBJ2-7; TRBD2 might be the D (7 bases). Germline CDR1 is SGHVS and CDR2 is FQNEAQ. V shed 5 bases and J shed 3 bases, with 17 bases lying between them. CDR3 length equals 15 residues. This CDR3 is CASSQWEGGSYEQYF. The CDR3 bases are TGTGCCAGCAGCCAGTGGGAGGGGGGAAGCTACGAGCAGTACTTC. Full variable domain (outside the CDR3, taken from reference TRBV7-8 and TRBJ2-7): GAGVSQSPRYKVAKRGQDVALRCDPISGHVSLFWYQQALGQGPEFLTYFQNEAQLDKSGLPSDRFFAERPEGSVSTLKIQRTQQEDSAVYLCASSQWEGGSYEQYFGPGTRLTVT.

The sample holds a few counts of this clonotype. CDR3 sequence reads: CASSLHSYYEQYF. The CDR3 DNA sequence: TGTGCCAGCAGCTTGCACAGTTACTACGAGCAGTACTTC. The V and J genes are TRBV7-6 and TRBJ2-7; no clear D. The V and J ends lost 3 bases and 3 bases respectively, with 9 bases between them. This CDR3 comprises 13 residues. Germline CDR1 and CDR2: SGHVS and FNYEAQ. Full variable domain (rest looked up from reference TRBV7-6 and TRBJ2-7): GAGVSQSPRYKVTKRGQDVALRCDPISGHVSLYWYRQALGQGPEFLTYFNYEAQQDKSGLPNDRFSAERPEGSISTLTIQRTEQRDSAMYRCASSLHSYYEQYFGPGTRLTVT.

In this sample, this clonotype turned up once. The chain is built from TRBV18 and TRBJ1-1, with 8 positions matching TRBD1. This CDR3 has 15 residues. Germline CDR1 KGHSH, CDR2 LQKENI. The junction had 9 bases not matched to a gene; V was cut back by 6 bases and J by 3 bases. CDR3 protein: CASSPGGARDTEAFF. DNA of the CDR3: TGTGCCAGCTCCCCAGGGGGCGCGAGGGACACTGAAGCTTTCTTT.

This chain uses TRBV11-2 with TRBJ2-1, with D perhaps assigned TRBD1 or TRBD2 (5 bases each). CDR3 length: 15 residues. CDR1 is SGHAT, CDR2 FQNNGV, per germline. V was clipped by 6 bases and J by 3 bases, with 15 bases between them. CDR3 DNA: TGTGCCAGCAGGACTGCAGGGAGACTCTACAATGAGCAGTTCTTC. Translation gives CASRTAGRLYNEQFF. The full variable domain, in which reference TRBV11-2 and TRBJ2-1 provide the parts outside the CDR3, is EAGVAQSPRYKIIEKRQSVAFWCNPISGHATLYWYQQILGQGPKLLIQFQNNGVVDDSQLPKDRFSAERLKGVDSTLKIQPAKLEDSAVYLCASRTAGRLYNEQFFGPGTRLTVL.